What follows are 29 T cell receptor beta chains derived from one specimen sequenced in a study of T cell responses to AZD1222 COVID-19 vaccine. Using immunoSEQ multiplex PCR, the repertoire was profiled, and TCRdb retains in-frame clones only, with some absent. The sample lists about 180,000 clones, just over 85% seen once, with roughly 0.49% in the top ten. The source material was peripheral blood, sampled on day 0 of AZD1222 vaccination. The origin of the receptors is an adult in good health.

The chain couples TRBV11-3 to TRBJ2-2; 8 nucleotides match TRBD2. The CDR3 loop spans 13 amino acids. Per the germline V gene, CDR1 is SGHNT and CDR2 is YENEEA. V dropped 7 bases and J dropped 5; count of bases not matched to a gene: 3. CDR3 in amino acids: CASTPGGTGELFF. The CDR3 DNA is TGTGCCAGCACCCCGGGGGGGACCGGGGAGCTGTTTTTT.

This chain connects TRBV7-2 to TRBJ1-6; 7 nucleotides match TRBD1. The J segment lost 7 bases and the V segment lost 6 bases, leaving 6 bases of the junction unmatched. This CDR3 has 14 residues. Germline CDR1 SGHTA, CDR2 FQGNSA. The CDR3 reads CASRVGQTNSPLHF. The CDR3 DNA reads TGTGCCAGCAGAGTGGGACAGACCAATTCACCCCTCCACTTT.

This clone was found a few times. The chain couples TRBV11-2 to TRBJ1-1; D gene unclear. Trimming removed 0 bases at V and 4 bases at J, with 12 bases between. CDR1 and CDR2 from the germline V gene are SGHAT and FQNNGV. CDR3 length: 15 residues. CDR3 region: CASSLESSSITEAFF. The CDR3 DNA follows: TGTGCCAGCAGCTTAGAGTCTTCCAGCATCACTGAAGCTTTCTTT.

The V call is TRBV6-5, the J call TRBJ2-3; perhaps TRBD1 as D (6 bases). V shed 8 bases and J shed 6 bases, with 15 bases lying between them. The germline gives CDR1 MNHEY, CDR2 SVGAGI. There are 13 residues in the CDR3. The CDR3 nucleotides read TGTGCCAGCGCTACAGGGTCGTTCGATACGCAGTATTTT. Protein: CASATGSFDTQYF.

The CDR3, as DNA: TGTGCCAGCAGTTACACGACAGGGGACACTGAAGCTTTCTTT. Amino acid sequence: CASSYTTGDTEAFF. This rearrangement joins TRBV6-5 to TRBJ1-1; 8 nucleotides match TRBD1. Losses at the gene ends were 2 bases for V and 3 bases for J; bases not matched to a gene: 2. This CDR3 spans 14 amino acids. The germline V gene has CDR1 MNHEY and CDR2 SVGAGI.

The V and J genes are TRBV27 and TRBJ1-1, with 7 bases matching TRBD1. CDR1 MNHEY and CDR2 SMNVEV come from the germline V gene (reference sequence). The CDR3 has 15 amino acids. V shed 6 bases and J 0 bases; nucleotides not matched to a gene: 7. CDR3 sequence (DNA): TGTGCCAGCAGGGGACAGCTGTTTTTGAACACTGAAGCTTTCTTT. Translated, it gives CASRGQLFLNTEAFF.

This chain connects TRBV19 to TRBJ2-1; D may match TRBD1 or TRBD2 (5 bases each). Germline CDR1 reads LNHDA; CDR2 reads SQIVND (reference sequence). The CDR3 loop spans 14 amino acids. V was cut by 3 bases and J by 7 bases, with 13 bases left in between. CDR3 region: CASSMGEKSNEQFF. In DNA, the CDR3 is TGTGCCAGTAGTATGGGGGAGAAATCAAATGAGCAGTTCTTC.

This CDR3 reads CASSSSLEELAAFF. As DNA, the CDR3 is TGTGCCAGCAGTTCATCCCTAGAGGAACTGGCAGCTTTCTTT. The chain recombines TRBV28 with TRBJ1-1; D is ambiguous. CDR3 length: 14 residues. Germline loops: CDR1 MDHEN, CDR2 SYDVKM. V was clipped by 4 bases and J by 10 bases, with 19 bases between them.

This chain uses TRBV11-2 with TRBJ1-4; TRBD1 agrees at 7 bases. This CDR3 has 15 amino acids. V lost 3 bases, J lost 4 bases, and 5 bases stayed unmatched. Germline CDR1 SGHAT, CDR2 FQNNGV. This CDR3 is CASSLQGQSNEKLFF. CDR3 bases: TGTGCCAGCAGCTTGCAGGGACAGAGTAATGAAAAACTGTTTTTT.

CDR3 in DNA: TGTGCCAGCAGTCCCGACAGTACTCCTACCAAGCAGTACTTC. Its translation is CASSPDSTPTKQYF. V usage is TRBV28 and J usage is TRBJ2-7; TRBD1 is a possible D gene (5 bases). The V gene's germline CDR1 is MDHEN and CDR2 SYDVKM. V was pared by 5 bases and J by 8 bases, with 19 bases between. This CDR3 is 14 amino acids long. The variable domain in full, completed from reference TRBV28 and TRBJ2-7, reads DVKVTQSSRYLVKRTGEKVFLECVQDMDHENMFWYRQDPGLGLRLIYFSYDVKMKEKGDIPEGYSVSREKKERFSLILESASTNQTSMYLCASSPDSTPTKQYFGPGTRLTVT.

The chain carries TRBV7-9 and TRBJ2-1; TRBD2 agrees at 11 bases. The CDR3 extends over 15 amino acids. Trimming took 8 bases from V and 5 from J; bases not matched to a gene: 8. Looked up from germline, CDR1 is SEHNR and CDR2 is FQNEAQ (reference sequence). CDR3 sequence (DNA): TGTGCCAGCCCCGGTAGCGGGAGGGCCCACAATGAGCAGTTCTTC. This codes for CASPGSGRAHNEQFF. The whole variable domain, filled in from reference TRBV7-9 and TRBJ2-1, reads DTGVSQNPRHKITKRGQNVTFRCDPISEHNRLYWYRQTLGQGPEFLTYFQNEAQLEKSRLLSDRFSAERPKGSFSTLEIQRTEQGDSAMYLCASPGSGRAHNEQFFGPGTRLTVL.

J is TRBJ2-7 and V is TRBV24-1; D is possibly TRBD1 or TRBD2 (5 bases each). V was clipped by 3 bases and J by 2 bases, with 19 bases between them. Germline values: CDR1 KGHDR, CDR2 SFDVKD. The CDR3 is 17 amino acids. The DNA of the CDR3 is TGTGCCACCAGTGATGCCGCGTCCGGGACCTCCCCCTACGAGCAGTACTTC. Amino acid sequence: CATSDAASGTSPYEQYF.

This chain joins TRBV27 and TRBJ1-1; possible D gene TRBD1, 5 bases. Germline V gene data show CDR1 as MNHEY and CDR2 as SMNVEV (reference sequence). The CDR3 is made up of 13 amino acids. V lost 3 bases, J lost 5 bases, and 10 bases lay in between. The CDR3 sequence: CASSFREGTEAFF. CDR3 nucleotides: TGTGCCAGCAGTTTCAGGGAGGGGACTGAAGCTTTCTTT.

The gene calls are TRBV4-1 and TRBJ1-6; D gene uncertain. V lost 4 bases, J lost 10 bases, and 8 bases lay in between. Looked up from germline, CDR1 is MGHRA and CDR2 is YSYEKL. CDR3 length: 12 amino acids. The CDR3 nucleotides are TGCGCCAGCAGCCCCCCTAGGTCACCCCTCCACTTT. It translates to CASSPPRSPLHF.

The gene calls are TRBV9 and TRBJ2-1; no clear D gene. In germline, CDR1 is SGDLS, CDR2 YYNGEE. V was cut by 0 bases and J by 7 bases, with 8 bases left in between. The CDR3 length is 13 residues. This CDR3 reads CASSVGGWNEQFF. The CDR3, as DNA: TGTGCCAGCAGCGTAGGTGGGTGGAATGAGCAGTTCTTC.

This chain connects TRBV6-6 to TRBJ2-1; 10 bases fit TRBD1. Germline CDR1 and CDR2: MNHNY and SVGAGI (reference sequence). This CDR3 spans 17 amino acids. V trimming: 6 bases; J trimming: 0 bases; junction bases outside the gene matches: 8. The CDR3 loop is CASSRVGQGGSYNEQFF. The CDR3 region has the DNA TGTGCCAGCAGCCGAGTTGGACAGGGGGGCTCCTACAATGAGCAGTTCTTC.

The chain links TRBV18 to TRBJ2-1; D could derive from TRBD1 or TRBD2 (5 bases each). Trimming took off 3 bases at V and 6 bases at J, with 9 bases between the two ends. Germline CDR1 reads KGHSH; CDR2 reads LQKENI. This CDR3 spans 13 amino acids. The CDR3 bases are TGTGCCAGCTCACCGCCTGGGACCAATGAGCAGTTCTTC. Protein product: CASSPPGTNEQFF.

Written as DNA, the CDR3 is TGCGCCAGCAGCCAAGGGCGACAGGGCTACTATGGCTACACCTTC. Its translation: CASSQGRQGYYGYTF. The chain employs TRBV4-1 and TRBJ1-2, with 7 bases matching TRBD1. J gave up 3 bases and V 1 base, and 5 bases lay outside the gene matches. This CDR3 spans 15 amino acids. Germline CDR1 reads MGHRA; CDR2 reads YSYEKL.

The J gene is TRBJ1-3, the V gene TRBV7-9, with D possibly being TRBD1 (6 bases). The V gene lost 5 bases and the J gene lost 0 bases, with 8 bases spanning the gap. Germline assignment: CDR1 SEHNR and CDR2 FQNEAQ (reference sequence). The CDR3 covers 14 residues. The CDR3 sequence is CASSPDSSGNTIYF. The CDR3 nucleotides are TGTGCCAGCAGCCCGGACAGCTCTGGAAACACCATATATTTT.

The V and J genes are TRBV30 and TRBJ2-5; D ambiguous. The CDR3 runs to 12 residues. In germline, CDR1 is GTSNPN, CDR2 SVGIG (reference sequence). V lost 0 bases, J lost 0 bases, and 2 bases lay in between. The CDR3 spells CAWSVNQETQYF. The CDR3 DNA follows: TGTGCCTGGAGTGTGAACCAAGAGACCCAGTACTTC. The full variable domain, in which reference TRBV30 and TRBJ2-5 provide the parts outside the CDR3, is SQTIHQWPATLVQPVGSPLSLECTVEGTSNPNLYWYRQAAGRGLQLLFYSVGIGQISSEVPQNLSASRPQDRQFILSSKKLLLSDSGFYLCAWSVNQETQYFGPGTRLLVL.

The V call is TRBV10-2, the J call TRBJ1-5; D not resolved. Germline-derived CDR1 and CDR2 are WSHSY and SAAADI. This CDR3 is built from 14 residues. With 2 bases removed from V and 0 bases from J, the gap between germline ends came to 5 bases. The CDR3 DNA reads TGCGCCAGCAGTGAGACAGCTAGCAATCAGCCCCAGCATTTT. Translated, it gives CASSETASNQPQHF.

This rearrangement joins TRBV19 to TRBJ2-5; TRBD1 matches at 7 bases. The CDR3 is 13 amino acids. The V gene end was trimmed by 11 bases and the J gene end by 3 bases; junction bases not matched to a gene: 9. Germline CDR1 and CDR2: LNHDA and SQIVND (reference sequence). DNA of the CDR3: TGTGCCTCGCACGACAGGGTGAAAGAGACCCAGTACTTC. As protein: CASHDRVKETQYF.

The gene calls are TRBV28 and TRBJ1-4, with D hard to call. V lost 3 bases, J lost 8 bases, and 10 bases lay in between. Looked up from germline, CDR1 is MDHEN and CDR2 is SYDVKM. There are 13 residues in the CDR3. This CDR3 is CASSFAGYEKLFF. The CDR3 region has the DNA TGTGCCAGCAGTTTTGCGGGGTACGAAAAACTGTTTTTT.

This chain links TRBV28 with TRBJ1-5, with 8 bases identical to TRBD1. Trimming removed 5 bases from V and 3 bases from J; junction bases left unmatched: 6. The germline V gene encodes CDR1 MDHEN and CDR2 SYDVKM. The CDR3 covers 15 residues. The CDR3 reads CASSPGGGHNQPQHF. CDR3 DNA: TGTGCCAGCAGTCCAGGGGGCGGGCACAATCAGCCCCAGCATTTT.

On this clone itself: The same CDR3 is also encoded by other DNA sequences in this sample. The chain is built from TRBV3-1 (or the pseudogene TRBV3-2) and TRBJ1-5; D ambiguous. Between the trimmed V and J ends, which lost 0 bases and 7 bases, there was a span of 13 bases. CDR3 length: 15 amino acids. Germline-derived CDR1 and CDR2 are LGHDT and YNNKEL (reference sequence). This chain's CDR3 is CASSQDSRVGQPQHF. DNA for the CDR3: TGTGCCAGCAGCCAAGATTCGAGGGTAGGGCAGCCCCAGCATTTT.

This clone occurred once. The chain has TRBV5-6 and TRBJ1-2; no firm D call. The CDR3 runs 14 residues. Trimming cost V 7 bases and J 0 bases, with 13 bases left between them. Germline loops: CDR1 SGHDT, CDR2 YYEEEE. This CDR3 reads CASFWRESNYGYTF. DNA of the CDR3: TGTGCCAGCTTCTGGCGGGAATCTAACTATGGCTACACCTTC.

This clone was counted a single time. The CDR3: CASSFGSGITYEQYF. The CDR3 nucleotides are TGTGCCAGCAGTTTTGGGAGCGGGATCACCTACGAGCAGTACTTC. V gene TRBV27 combines with J gene TRBJ2-7; 7 bases line up with TRBD2. Trimming cost V 3 bases and J 2 bases; bases outside gene matches: 7. CDR3 length: 15 residues. Germline V gene sequence: CDR1 MNHEY, CDR2 SMNVEV (reference sequence).

V and J are TRBV29-1 and TRBJ2-7, with D perhaps matching TRBD1 (7 bases). V dropped 2 bases and J dropped 2 bases, with 16 bases sitting between them. Germline V gene data show CDR1 as SQVTM and CDR2 as ANQGSEA. The CDR3 contains 15 residues. In DNA, the CDR3 is TGCAGCGTTGAACAGGGGGGCAGGGCCCCCTACGAGCAGTACTTC. Protein: CSVEQGGRAPYEQYF.

This chain links TRBV24-1 with TRBJ1-5; tentative D call: TRBD1 (6 bases). Germline V CDR1 and CDR2: KGHDR, SFDVKD. CDR3 length equals 15 residues. The V gene lost 4 bases and the J gene lost 1 base, with 10 bases spanning the gap. The CDR3 region is CATSDPGQSNQPQHF. DNA of the CDR3: TGTGCCACCAGTGACCCTGGACAGAGCAATCAGCCCCAGCATTTT.